This T cell receptor (beta chain) was captured in a study of blood T cell repertoires in COVID-19. The CDR3 is made up of 13 amino acids. Germline V gene sequence: CDR1 MNHEY, CDR2 SMNVEV (reference sequence). The V end lost 2 bases, the J end lost 2 bases, and 5 bases lay between the germline ends. Sequencing was performed with immunoSEQ multiplex PCR; in TCRdb, only in-frame clones are kept and a portion is missing. Of approximately 110,000 clones listed, roughly 85% are singletons. The clonotype comes from a woman of 80 years or more with COVID-19, enrolled during active disease. V is TRBV27 and J is TRBJ2-3; D gene uncertain. Sample: peripheral blood. CDR3 nucleotide sequence: TGTGCCAGCAGTTTAGCGGACACAGATACGCAGTATTTT. Its translation is CASSLADTDTQYF.